Shown below are 30 T cell receptor beta chains from a single sample sequenced in a study of T cell changes during pregnancy in multiple sclerosis. TCRdb keeps only in-frame clones here, not all; method: immunoSEQ multiplex PCR. The table has some 60,000 clones, more than 85% seen once. Source: peripheral blood, taken in the first trimester of pregnancy. The receptors were gathered from a female donor with multiple sclerosis, enrolled in a pregnancy study.

The J gene is TRBJ1-2, the V gene TRBV5-6; unclear D gene. Trimming removed 0 bases from V and 7 bases from J, with 16 bases in between. This CDR3 contains 15 residues. Germline V lookup: CDR1 SGHDT, CDR2 YYEEEE. CDR3 DNA sequence: TGTGCCAGCAGCTTGGGCTACTTCGAGGGAACTGGCTACACCTTC. It is translated as CASSLGYFEGTGYTF.

This chain connects TRBV5-6 to TRBJ1-5; D may be TRBD1 (5 bases). The ends were cut back, 4 bases at V and 5 bases at J, with 16 bases in the middle. Germline lookup yields CDR1 SGHDT and CDR2 YYEEEE. The length of the CDR3 is 15 residues. The CDR3 nucleotides are TGTGCCAGCAGCCTCGGCTCGGGGGTTTATCAGCCCCAGCATTTT. Its protein is CASSLGSGVYQPQHF. Full variable domain (remainder filled in from reference TRBV5-6 and TRBJ1-5): DAGVTQSPTHLIKTRGQQVTLRCSPKSGHDTVSWYQQALGQGPQFIFQYYEEEERQRGNFPDRFSGHQFPNYSSELNVNALLLGDSALYLCASSLGSGVYQPQHFGDGTRLSIL.

V usage is TRBV5-1 and J usage is TRBJ2-5; 10 bases align to TRBD2. Germline CDR1 is SGHRS and CDR2 is YFSETQ. After removal of 4 bases from V and 1 base from J, the junction contained 7 bases not matched to a gene. The CDR3 sequence is 16 residues long. CDR3 DNA sequence: TGCGCCAGCAGCCTGCGTCTAGCGGGGGCCCAAGAGACCCAGTACTTC. It is translated as CASSLRLAGAQETQYF.

The chain combines TRBV11-2 with TRBJ2-7, with 9 bases that match TRBD2. This CDR3 has 15 residues. The germline V gene has CDR1 SGHAT and CDR2 FQNNGV. V shed 1 base and J 2 bases; nucleotides not matched to a gene: 3. CDR3 sequence (DNA): TGTGCCAGCAGCTTAGGTGCGGGGGGGCCCTACGAGCAGTACTTC. It yields the protein CASSLGAGGPYEQYF.

The chain joins TRBV30 to TRBJ2-7; 9 nucleotides align to TRBD2. The length of the CDR3 is 15 residues. With 5 bases clipped from V and 4 bases from J, the junction kept 12 bases outside the gene matches. CDR1 is GTSNPN and CDR2 is SVGIG in the germline V gene (reference sequence). CDR3 sequence reads: CAWGGWRGGLYEQYF. CDR3 DNA: TGTGCCTGGGGAGGTTGGCGGGGGGGCTTGTACGAGCAGTACTTC.

The V and J genes are TRBV4-3 and TRBJ2-1; 9 bases fit TRBD2. The germline CDR1 and CDR2 sequences are LGHNA and YSLEER. With V trimmed by 0 bases and J by 4 bases, 4 bases remained unmatched. The CDR3 has 16 amino acids. As DNA, the CDR3 is TGCGCCAGCAGCCAAGAACCCGCGGGGGGGTACAATGAGCAGTTCTTC. It codes for CASSQEPAGGYNEQFF.

This sequence joins TRBV7-3 and TRBJ2-7, with TRBD2 matching 8 bases. After removal of 4 bases from V and 3 bases from J, the junction contained 8 bases not matched to a gene. CDR3 length: 15 amino acids. Looked up from germline, CDR1 is SGHTA and CDR2 is FQGTGA. The CDR3 sequence: CASSSGTRIFYEQYF. CDR3 nucleotides: TGTGCCAGCAGCTCAGGGACTAGAATATTCTACGAGCAGTACTTC.

The chain employs TRBV25-1 and TRBJ2-5; TRBD2 aligns across 7 bases. The CDR3 spans 15 residues. Germline CDR1 and CDR2: MGHDK and SYGVNS. With 5 bases clipped from V and 5 bases from J, the junction kept 11 bases outside the gene matches. In DNA form, the CDR3 reads TGTGCCAGCAGTTGGGAGGGGCGGAACGGGGAGACCCAGTACTTC. Protein sequence: CASSWEGRNGETQYF.

This clone was seen a single time. This chain uses TRBV7-3 with TRBJ1-1; 8 nucleotides match TRBD1. This CDR3 is built from 13 residues. Germline V CDR1 and CDR2: SGHTA, FQGTGA. Unmatched junction bases numbered 10, after V lost 5 bases and J lost 11 bases. The CDR3 DNA sequence: TGTGCCAGCAGCCCGACGGACAGGGCGGATGCTTTCTTT. This sequence encodes CASSPTDRADAFF.

The V gene is TRBV7-9, the J gene TRBJ1-4; 7 bases align to TRBD1. Per germline, CDR1 SEHNR and CDR2 FQNEAQ (reference sequence). Losses at the gene ends were 4 bases for V and 5 bases for J; bases not matched to a gene: 4. The CDR3 has 14 amino acids. This CDR3 reads CASSSVGGNEKLFF. The CDR3 coding sequence is TGTGCCAGCAGCTCGGTAGGGGGCAATGAAAAACTGTTTTTT.

The V and J genes are TRBV30 and TRBJ1-1; no reliable D call. V lost 2 bases and J 0 bases, leaving 4 bases between the germline ends. The CDR3 consists of 12 residues. Germline-derived CDR1 and CDR2 are GTSNPN and SVGIG (reference sequence). CDR3 nucleotides: TGTGCCTGGAGTCTACTGAACACTGAAGCTTTCTTT. Its translation: CAWSLLNTEAFF.

The chain carries TRBV19 and TRBJ1-1; D may be TRBD1 (5 bases). Germline V gene data show CDR1 as LNHDA and CDR2 as SQIVND (reference sequence). V lost 1 base to trimming and J lost 4 bases, with 16 bases between them. This CDR3 comprises 16 residues. The CDR3 protein is CASSIGGVLAGTEAFF. CDR3 bases: TGTGCCAGTAGTATAGGGGGGGTGCTTGCCGGCACTGAAGCTTTCTTT. The whole variable domain, remainder taken from reference TRBV19 and TRBJ1-1, is DGGITQSPKYLFRKEGQNVTLSCEQNLNHDAMYWYRQDPGQGLRLIYYSQIVNDFQKGDIAEGYSVSREKKESFPLTVTSAQKNPTAFYLCASSIGGVLAGTEAFFGQGTRLTVV.

This sequence joins TRBV7-9 and TRBJ2-3; 7 nucleotides match TRBD1. The V and J ends lost 7 bases and 0 bases, in that order; junction bases with no gene match: 4. Germline CDR1 SEHNR, CDR2 FQNEAQ (reference sequence). This CDR3 spans 14 amino acids. The CDR3 loop reads CASTRQGSTDTQYF. CDR3 DNA sequence: TGTGCCAGCACCCGACAGGGAAGCACAGATACGCAGTATTTT.

This clone was picked up a small number of times. J is TRBJ1-1 and V is TRBV6-5; D unclear. The V gene lost 2 bases and the J gene lost 5 bases, with 12 bases spanning the gap. The CDR3 is 14 residues long. Germline values: CDR1 MNHEY, CDR2 SVGAGI. The CDR3 reads CASSYEEGRTEAFF. The CDR3 DNA follows: TGTGCCAGCAGTTACGAGGAGGGTAGGACTGAAGCTTTCTTT.

This chain uses TRBV7-3 with TRBJ2-7; 9 nucleotides align to TRBD1. This CDR3 is built from 14 residues. After removal of 6 bases from V and 8 bases from J, the junction contained 11 bases not matched to a gene. Germline-derived CDR1 and CDR2 are SGHTA and FQGTGA. The CDR3 DNA is TGTGCCAGCAGTTCCGGGACAGGGACGACTAAGCAGTACTTC. This encodes CASSSGTGTTKQYF.

J is TRBJ2-1 and V is TRBV5-6, with D possibly matching TRBD1 (6 bases). The V end lost 7 bases, the J end lost 0 bases, and 11 bases lay between the germline ends. This CDR3 region has 14 residues. Germline loops: CDR1 SGHDT, CDR2 YYEEEE. The CDR3 DNA sequence: TGTGCCAGCTTCGGGACAAGCTCCTACAATGAGCAGTTCTTC. Amino acids: CASFGTSSYNEQFF.

This chain links TRBV29-1 with TRBJ1-2; 7 bases line up with TRBD1. The CDR3 extends over 15 amino acids. Germline V gives CDR1 SQVTM, CDR2 ANQGSEA. Trimming at V came to 5 bases and at J to 7 bases, leaving 16 bases not matched to a gene. The CDR3 here is CSVRGQVDGIAGYTF. The CDR3 bases are TGCAGCGTTCGCGGACAGGTGGATGGTATAGCTGGCTACACCTTC. The complete variable domain, with remaining parts taken from reference TRBV29-1 and TRBJ1-2, reads SAVISQKPSRDICQRGTSLTIQCQVDSQVTMMFWYRQQPGQSLTLIATANQGSEATYESGFVIDKFPISRPNLTFSTLTVSNMSPEDSSIYLCSVRGQVDGIAGYTFGSGTRLTVV.

The CDR3 DNA sequence: TGTGCCAGCAGGGATTTGGGAGGCGAGACCCAGTACTTC. Its protein product is CASRDLGGETQYF. The V and J genes are TRBV7-3 and TRBJ2-5; weak D call: TRBD2 (6 bases). The germline V and J ends were trimmed by 6 bases and 5 bases, with 13 bases remaining between them. The CDR3 covers 13 residues. The germline gives CDR1 SGHTA, CDR2 FQGTGA.

V usage is TRBV19 and J usage is TRBJ2-3, with 8 bases that match TRBD2. Germline V gives CDR1 LNHDA, CDR2 SQIVND (reference sequence). This CDR3 comprises 14 residues. With V trimmed by 4 bases and J by 1 base, 1 base remained unmatched. The DNA for the CDR3 is TGTGCCAGTAGTACCGGGGGGGGCACAGATACGCAGTATTTT. Protein sequence: CASSTGGGTDTQYF.

The chain employs TRBV19 and TRBJ1-5; possibly TRBD1 for D (6 bases). Trimming removed 0 bases from V and 9 bases from J, with 15 bases in between. The CDR3 spans 15 residues. Germline-derived CDR1 and CDR2 are LNHDA and SQIVND (reference sequence). The CDR3, as DNA: TGTGCCAGTAGTATAGAAGGGCAGGGGCCGAGGCCCCAGCATTTT. This encodes CASSIEGQGPRPQHF.

The J gene is TRBJ2-2, the V gene TRBV19, with 7 bases matching TRBD1. The trim removed 6 bases at V and 0 bases at J, leaving 7 bases unmatched. There are 16 residues in the CDR3. Germline V lookup: CDR1 LNHDA, CDR2 SQIVND (reference sequence). The CDR3 DNA is TGTGCCAGTAGCCTACGGACAGGCCCGAACACCGGGGAGCTGTTTTTT. Translation: CASSLRTGPNTGELFF.

The CDR3 DNA follows: TGTGCCAGCAGCTTAGTTGGTAGCGGGGGGGCCGGTACGCAGTATTTT. It encodes CASSLVGSGGAGTQYF. The chain recombines TRBV7-8 with TRBJ2-3; 11 nucleotides line up with TRBD2. Germline CDR1 and CDR2: SGHVS and FQNEAQ. The CDR3 has 16 amino acids. V shed 1 base and J 8 bases; nucleotides not matched to a gene: 8.

The chain employs TRBV28 and TRBJ2-1; D call uncertain. V was clipped by 4 bases and J by 4 bases, with 5 bases between them. Looked up from germline, CDR1 is MDHEN and CDR2 is SYDVKM. This CDR3 contains 12 residues. CDR3 bases: TGTGCCAGCAGTTCCGTTTACAATGAGCAGTTCTTC. Translation: CASSSVYNEQFF.

The CDR3 here is CASGGASYNEQFF. The CDR3 nucleotides are TGTGCCAGCGGCGGGGCGTCCTACAATGAGCAGTTCTTC. This chain links TRBV7-9 with TRBJ2-1, with D possibly matching TRBD2 (6 bases). V dropped 8 bases and J dropped 1 base, with 9 bases sitting between them. Germline assignment: CDR1 SEHNR and CDR2 FQNEAQ (reference sequence). CDR3 size: 13 residues.

The chain couples TRBV10-3 to TRBJ2-5; 7 bases match TRBD2. There are 14 residues in the CDR3. V shed 5 bases, J shed 2 bases, and the junction held 5 bases outside the gene matches. The germline CDR1 and CDR2 sequences are ENHRY and SYGVKD. The CDR3: CAISSGTIQETQYF. DNA for the CDR3: TGTGCCATCAGTTCCGGGACTATTCAAGAGACCCAGTACTTC.

The J gene is TRBJ1-6, the V gene TRBV19, with D unclear. CDR1 is LNHDA, CDR2 SQIVND, per germline (reference sequence). V gave up 3 bases and J gave up 2 bases, with 14 bases separating them. This CDR3 spans 17 amino acids. The CDR3 reads CASSISGITAYNSPLHF. The DNA for the CDR3 is TGTGCCAGTAGTATCTCGGGGATAACCGCCTATAATTCACCCCTCCACTTT.

V and J are TRBV6-4 and TRBJ2-7; D might be TRBD2 (6 bases). Looked up from germline, CDR1 is MRHNA and CDR2 is SNTAGT. V was clipped by 3 bases and J by 0 bases, with 15 bases between them. The CDR3 length is 16 residues. CDR3 amino acids: CASSESRRGDSYEQYF. CDR3 bases: TGTGCCAGCAGTGAAAGTAGGCGGGGTGACTCCTACGAGCAGTACTTC.

The chain joins TRBV9 to TRBJ2-2, with 13 bases identical to TRBD2. CDR3 size: 18 residues. The germline gives CDR1 SGDLS, CDR2 YYNGEE. J gave up 5 bases and V 1 base, and 8 bases lay outside the gene matches. CDR3 nucleotide sequence: TGTGCCAGCAGCGTACGGCAACTAGCGGGGGGGCAAACCGGGGAGCTGTTTTTT. Its translation is CASSVRQLAGGQTGELFF. Full variable domain (rest looked up from reference TRBV9 and TRBJ2-2): DSGVTQTPKHLITATGQRVTLRCSPRSGDLSVYWYQQSLDQGLQFLIQYYNGEERAKGNILERFSAQQFPDLHSELNLSSLELGDSALYFCASSVRQLAGGQTGELFFGEGSRLTVL.

The chain joins TRBV5-6 to TRBJ2-1, with 7 bases matching TRBD2. This CDR3 contains 16 residues. With 4 bases clipped from V and 7 bases from J, the junction kept 14 bases outside the gene matches. From germline, CDR1 is SGHDT and CDR2 YYEEEE. This CDR3 is CASSTGGWSSGNEQFF. The CDR3 region has the DNA TGTGCCAGCAGCACTGGGGGTTGGTCTAGCGGTAATGAGCAGTTCTTC.

The rearrangement uses TRBV29-1 and TRBJ2-3, with TRBD2 matching 8 bases. V lost 6 bases to trimming and J lost 1 base; unmatched junction nucleotides: 9. Looked up from germline, CDR1 is SQVTM and CDR2 is ANQGSEA. The CDR3 has 15 amino acids. CDR3 residues: CSVGGEAWGTDTQYF. CDR3 nucleotides: TGCAGCGTCGGGGGGGAGGCGTGGGGCACAGATACGCAGTATTTT.